Each of the 10 T cell receptor beta chains below was sequenced from the same sample in a study of blood T cell repertoires in COVID-19. Sequencing was performed with immunoSEQ multiplex PCR; in TCRdb, only in-frame clones are kept and a portion is missing. The sample consists of about 260,000 clones, approximately 87% of them appearing once. Input material: peripheral blood. The receptors originated from a woman between 45 and 65 years old with acute or convalescent COVID-19.

V is TRBV7-2 and J is TRBJ2-1, with TRBD2 matching over 13 bases. The CDR3 runs 16 residues. Per the germline V gene, CDR1 is SGHTA and CDR2 is FQGNSA. The J segment lost 8 bases and the V segment lost 1 base, leaving 5 bases of the junction unmatched. CDR3 sequence reads: CASSLVGTSGNDEQFF. The CDR3 region has the DNA TGTGCCAGCAGCTTAGTGGGGACTAGCGGGAACGATGAGCAGTTCTTC.

The J gene is TRBJ1-5, the V gene TRBV28; TRBD1 might be the D (5 bases). CDR3 length: 15 residues. V lost 7 bases and J lost 2, with 15 bases in between. Per the germline V gene, CDR1 is MDHEN and CDR2 is SYDVKM. As DNA, the CDR3 is TGTGCCAGCAAGGGAGGGGCGGTAGGCAATCAGCCCCAGCATTTT. Its translation: CASKGGAVGNQPQHF.

The rearrangement uses TRBV18 and TRBJ1-5; D is uncertain. Trimming left V 2 bases short and J 3 bases short, with 8 bases between. The CDR3 is made up of 14 amino acids. Germline values: CDR1 KGHSH, CDR2 LQKENI. The CDR3 protein is CASSPSGSNQPQHF. The CDR3 DNA sequence: TGTGCCAGCTCACCATCAGGCTCCAATCAGCCCCAGCATTTT.

The chain couples TRBV10-2 to TRBJ2-1; no reliable D call. Trimming removed 7 bases at V and 6 bases at J, with 4 bases between. This CDR3 is built from 10 residues. Germline CDR1 and CDR2: WSHSY and SAAADI. The CDR3 DNA reads TGCGCCAGCACGGGCAATGAGCAGTTCTTC. Its protein is CASTGNEQFF.

The chain couples TRBV27 to TRBJ2-5; 9 nucleotides match TRBD2. The CDR3 is 17 residues long. V shed 0 bases, J shed 5 bases, and the junction held 10 bases outside the gene matches. The germline CDR1 and CDR2 sequences are MNHEY and SMNVEV (reference sequence). The CDR3 coding sequence is TGTGCCAGCAGTTTATCACTAGCGGGCTCAAGGTGGGAGACCCAGTACTTC. Translated: CASSLSLAGSRWETQYF.

The rearrangement joins TRBV11-2 to TRBJ2-2; TRBD1 agrees at 7 bases. The CDR3 is made up of 15 amino acids. Germline CDR1 and CDR2: SGHAT and FQNNGV. V gave up 5 bases and J gave up 5 bases; unmatched junction bases: 8. In DNA form, the CDR3 reads TGTGCCAGCAGCCCAAGGGGGACAGATACCGGGGAGCTGTTTTTT. This translates into CASSPRGTDTGELFF.

The chain couples TRBV28 to TRBJ2-7; 8 bases fit TRBD2. The V gene's germline CDR1 is MDHEN and CDR2 SYDVKM. The V gene end was trimmed by 6 bases and the J gene end by 9 bases; junction bases not matched to a gene: 13. CDR3 length equals 14 residues. CDR3 sequence (DNA): TGTGCCAGCAGCCCCAGGGCGGGAGGATTGGTGCAGTACTTC. Translation: CASSPRAGGLVQYF.

This chain links TRBV28 with TRBJ2-1; 8 bases map to TRBD2. The CDR3 is 18 residues long. The J segment lost 7 bases and the V segment lost 0 bases, leaving 14 bases of the junction unmatched. The germline V gene has CDR1 MDHEN and CDR2 SYDVKM. CDR3 protein: CASSLWAFGAGVGNEQFF. CDR3 DNA sequence: TGTGCCAGCAGTTTATGGGCGTTTGGAGCGGGAGTTGGAAATGAGCAGTTCTTC.

This clone came up a few times. V gene TRBV18 combines with J gene TRBJ1-3, with TRBD1 matching 7 bases. Germline CDR1 and CDR2: KGHSH and LQKENI. J lost 0 bases, V lost 3 bases, and 8 bases had no gene match. This CDR3 has 17 residues. As DNA, the CDR3 is TGTGCCAGCTCACCGTCCACCAGGGACAGCTCTGGAAACACCATATATTTT. This encodes CASSPSTRDSSGNTIYF.

The rearrangement joins TRBV7-2 to TRBJ2-7; 9 bases line up with TRBD1. Germline values: CDR1 SGHTA, CDR2 FQGNSA. The CDR3 totals 15 residues. The ends lost 1 base at V and 5 bases at J; junction bases unmatched: 6. The CDR3 reads CASSLEGTGSHEQYF. The CDR3 DNA follows: TGTGCCAGCAGCTTAGAAGGGACAGGGTCCCACGAGCAGTACTTC. The full variable domain, rest sourced from reference TRBV7-2 and TRBJ2-7, is GAGVSQSPSNKVTEKGKDVELRCDPISGHTALYWYRQSLGQGLEFLIYFQGNSAPDKSGLPSDRFSAERTGGSVSTLTIQRTQQEDSAVYLCASSLEGTGSHEQYFGPGTRLTVT.